This is a list of T cell receptor beta chains from one sample in a study of long-term antiretroviral therapy in people with HIV. The method was immunoSEQ multiplex PCR; TCRdb's version includes in-frame clones alone and lacks a portion of them. The table includes around 30,000 clones, over 75% detected once. Specimen: unsorted PBMCs, collected 1.5 years before starting antiretroviral therapy. These receptors were taken from a man younger than 30 with HIV. The conserved cysteine and the conserved F or W are not part of the CDR3 here. The size of a clone is reported for some rows only, either as once, few or many, or as a class for expanded clones.

j_gene | abundance | v_gene | CDR3aa
TRBJ1-1 | . | TRBV7-9 | ASSPGDAEAF
TRBJ2-3 | . | TRBV5-1 | ASSRTDRAPDTQY
TRBJ1-5 | . | TRBV19 | ASTHRENSNQPQH
TRBJ2-7 | . | TRBV7-2 | ASSLARTSSYEQY
TRBJ1-2 | . | TRBV18 | ASSPRGGGARNYGYT
TRBJ1-6 | . | TRBV10-2 | ASSDNRGNSPLH
TRBJ1-4 | . | TRBV4-2 | ASSDTDREGEKLF
TRBJ2-1 | . | TRBV6-6 | ASRDSVYNEQF
TRBJ2-1 | . | TRBV7-3 | ASTPGLSALPNTNNEQF
TRBJ2-7 | . | TRBV10-1 | ASRGTVPRAYEQY
TRBJ1-4 | . | TRBV5-1 | ASSGGQGGEKLF
TRBJ1-2 | . | TRBV29-1 | SVVGDYGYT
TRBJ2-7 | . | TRBV10-3 | AISEVPDVKDYEQY
TRBJ1-2 | . | TRBV30 | AWSVLRRTGPFVLGYT
TRBJ2-6 | . | TRBV7-9 | ASSPPPGQGVSGANVLT
TRBJ1-2 | . | TRBV30 | AWRGDRVVYGYT
TRBJ2-7 | . | TRBV4-3 | ASSQGVSGRTYEQY
TRBJ2-3 | few | TRBV19 | ASSISSGITDTQY
TRBJ2-3 | . | TRBV30 | AWTPRAGEDDTQY
TRBJ1-5 | . | TRBV19 | ASSLQGNQPQH
TRBJ2-1 | . | TRBV18 | ASSSQGIPVEQF
TRBJ1-5 | once | TRBV7-9 | ASSSHGNQPQH
TRBJ1-1 | . | TRBV29-1 | SVEGIEREEPGILVTEAF
TRBJ2-1 | once | TRBV7-9 | ASSLPLGSNEQF
TRBJ1-1 | . | TRBV7-9 | ASSPDLGGSTEAF
TRBJ1-4 | . | TRBV10-3 | AISDPLKTNEKLF
TRBJ2-7 | . | TRBV4-3 | ASSPGLAGGGSGYEQY
TRBJ2-7 | . | TRBV9 | ASSVAFTGGKDEQY